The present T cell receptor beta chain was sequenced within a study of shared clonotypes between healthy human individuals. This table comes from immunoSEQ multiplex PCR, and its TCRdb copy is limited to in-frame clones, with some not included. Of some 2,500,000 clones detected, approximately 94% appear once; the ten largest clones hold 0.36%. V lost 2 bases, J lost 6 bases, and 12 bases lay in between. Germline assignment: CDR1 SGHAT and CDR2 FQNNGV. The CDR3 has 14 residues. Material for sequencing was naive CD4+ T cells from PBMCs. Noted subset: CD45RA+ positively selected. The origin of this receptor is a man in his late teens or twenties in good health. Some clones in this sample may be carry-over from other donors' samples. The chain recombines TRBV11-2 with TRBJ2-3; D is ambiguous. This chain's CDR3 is CASSLLVLGDTQYF. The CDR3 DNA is TGTGCCAGCAGCTTACTGGTACTCGGGGATACGCAGTATTTT.